The sequence of this T cell receptor beta chain was determined in a study of T cells in Graves' hyperthyroidism and ophthalmopathy (dated by TCRdb to the late 2010s). As for the study more broadly: Peripheral blood samples were taken at initial diagnosis, before any treatment was given. After sampling, hyperthyroidism patients received methimazole starting at 30 mg daily, and ophthalmopathy patients received high-dose intravenous methylprednisolone. The roughly 94 discovery patients were randomly divided into training and test sets at a 7:3 ratio. Thyroid tissue and blood T-cell repertoires from roughly 6 Graves' hyperthyroidism patients were also compared in the study. Prospective prediction of ophthalmopathy was tested in an independent validation cohort consisting of about 19 hyperthyroidism patients and around 16 patients who later progressed to ophthalmopathy. TCR Vbeta CDR3 sequencing of some 140 peripheral blood samples (roughly 43 ophthalmopathy, approximately 80 hyperthyroidism and approximately 17 progressor patients) is reported in the paper. To identify TCR V-J signatures that set the groups apart, the researchers used a discovery cohort of about a hundred patients, made up of 43 with Graves' ophthalmopathy and some 55 with stable Graves' hyperthyroidism.

Stable Graves' hyperthyroidism was defined as no progression to ophthalmopathy during 18 months of follow-up. The hyperthyroidism patients were between 18 and 65 years old and newly diagnosed, with a disease duration of less than 2 months. The study excluded patients with uncontrolled infections, other autoimmune diseases, pregnancy or lactation. Diagnoses relied on clinical symptoms, serum thyroxine and TRAb, thyroid ultrasound and orbital computed tomography. PBMCs were separated from 7.5 to 10 ml of fresh peripheral blood using Ficoll-Paque density gradient centrifugation. Total RNA was extracted with Trizol reagent, and quality was checked on an Agilent 2100 Bioanalyzer. Overall study results and their limits: In validation, the model predicted progression to ophthalmopathy a median of about 6.8 months before onset, with approximately 68% sensitivity and about 72% specificity. Blood samples also contained most of the expanded thyroid clonotypes (frequency above 0.001), which suggests that blood repertoires may reflect thyroid immune responses. A model built on a 13 V-J signature distinguished ophthalmopathy from stable hyperthyroidism, reaching about 89% sensitivity and under 84% specificity in cross-validation and 80%/75% in testing. Sample size was not statistically predetermined, and investigators were not blinded to group allocation.

This clonotype was detected many times. Its antigen specificity is not known. Base quality data are lacking; no much larger clone is found one base away. The TCR beta CDR3 regions were amplified from RNA transcripts. For the first round of RT-PCR on the TCR CDR3, the HTBI primer set was used together with the Qiagen OneStep RT-PCR kit. Libraries were constructed in a second round of multiplex PCR, after which size selection and purification were carried out. Sequencing of the libraries was done on an Illumina HiSeq2000 using paired-end 100 bp reads. In the authors' own workflow: SOAPnuke was used to process the raw data, removing reads that contained adapters or uncalled bases, had a mean Phred below 15, or lacked an exact match to the constant primer or identifier. COPE v1.2.5 was used to merge the high-quality paired reads, and each unique nucleotide sequence was defined as a clonotype. Clonotypes were aligned to IMGT TRBV, TRBD and TRBJ reference segments using MiTCR v1.1. The analysis was restricted to V-J combinations with a frequency above 0.0001, which together covered 98% to 99.2% of the repertoires. The TCS score was defined as F50 (clonal expansion) divided by E x V (chaos), with BLOSUM62-based TCRdist calculated between CDR3 peptides within each V-J. Welch's t-statistics and random forest reduced roughly 540 V-J features to roughly 13, which were used in a naive Bayes classifier (R e1071). TCRdb reran the public reads through fastp at Q25 and MiXCR, keeping productive beta chains. Records with the same CDR3 protein are collapsed into one entry carrying the most frequent genes and DNA. TCRdb's processing, not the authors', yielded these V and J calls. A total of some 180,000 distinct CDR3 sequences appear in this sample, less than 20% of them only once. The ten largest make up about half of the sample.

Including the terminal cysteine and phenylalanine, the CDR3 comprises 16 residues. Kept here is only the CDR3 DNA, which spans 48 bases and is read in frame from base 1. The germline V gene provides CDR1 SGHAT and CDR2 FQNNGV. Trimmed from V: 4 bases; trimmed from J: 6 bases; junction bases lacking a gene match: 9. The sequence is built from TRBV11-2 and TRBJ2-1; 10 central bases correspond to TRBD2. The sample taken for sequencing was blood. This sequence was found in a woman between 45 and 65 years old with Graves' hyperthyroidism. CDR3 loop: CASSSSWLAGVNEQFF. The DNA reads TGTGCCAGCAGCTCGAGCTGGCTAGCGGGAGTCAATGAGCAGTTCTTC.